This T cell receptor (beta chain) was observed in a study of cytomegalovirus exposure and HLA in healthy donors. Study at large: Falling in the Caucasian-associated ancestry cluster were 80% to 85% of 350 to 400 genotyped donors. Findings of the study overall: In terms of immune exposure information, only CMV serostatus was available.

Primers: 60 Vbeta forward and 13 Jbeta reverse. Only in-frame clones appear in the TCRdb table, and some are missing; sequencing was by immunoSEQ multiplex PCR. The sample carries about 200,000 clones, about 88% recorded once. Regarding this clone: Its antigen is not identified. One end of the junction is discordant with germline, which a read error may explain.

CDR1 and CDR2 from the germline V gene are SEHNR and FQNEAQ (reference sequence). There are 15 residues in the CDR3. The sequence derives from a woman aged 18 to 35 in good health and CMV-seronegative. The chain is built from TRBV7-9 and TRBJ1-1; tentative D call: TRBD1 (5 bases). The sample was PBMCs. The CDR3 DNA is TGTTCCAGCAGCCCCGACAGACTCCTGAACACTGAAGCTTTCTTT. It yields the protein CSSSPDRLLNTEAFF. The variable domain in full, completed from reference TRBV7-9 and TRBJ1-1, reads DTGVSQNPRHKITKRGQNVTFRCDPISEHNRLYWYRQTLGQGPEFLTYFQNEAQLEKSRLLSDRFSAERPKGSFSTLEIQRTEQGDSAMYLCSSSPDRLLNTEAFFGQGTRLTVV.